What follows are 19 T cell receptor beta chains derived from one specimen sequenced in a study of immune characterization of retroperitoneal liposarcoma (dated by TCRdb to between 2017 and 2020). Library preparation was by PCR. For sequencing, a NextSeq 500 was employed. TCRdb reran the public reads through fastp at Q25 and MiXCR, keeping productive beta chains. For every CDR3 protein sequence, its rows merge into one entry that carries the most common genes and DNA. The sample records approximately 9,300 distinct CDR3 sequences, approximately 24% of which are singletons. The top ten hold approximately 19% of the sample. What was sequenced was blood. The receptors originated from a male donor with retroperitoneal liposarcoma.

The sample holds many counts of this clonotype. J is TRBJ2-2 and V is TRBV7-2; 8 bases match TRBD1. Germline CDR1 and CDR2: SGHTA and FQGNSA. After removal of 2 bases from V and 7 bases from J, the junction contained 3 bases not matched to a gene. The CDR3 runs to 14 residues. The CDR3 protein is CASSLQGAGGELFF. The CDR3 coding sequence is TGTGCCAGCAGCTTACAGGGGGCTGGCGGGGAGCTGTTTTTT.

As concerns this clonotype: A much larger clone lies one base from this, so it may be a read error. The rearrangement joins TRBV6-8 to TRBJ2-1; tentative D call: TRBD1 (6 bases). Germline CDR1 MNHGY, CDR2 SAAAGT. V was pared by 7 bases and J by 13 bases, with 20 bases between. The CDR3 length is 13 residues. The CDR3 spells CASTRTEFETQFF. The CDR3 nucleotides are TGTGCCAGCACTCGGACAGAGTTCGAGACCCAGTTCTTC.

This clonotype was picked up a small number of times. The genes are TRBV7-6 and TRBJ2-5; D is unclear. V was trimmed by 1 base and J by 11 bases, leaving 23 bases between them. Germline CDR1 and CDR2: SGHVS and FNYEAQ. The CDR3 has 16 amino acids. CDR3: CASSLVLSRANYEQYF. For the CDR3, the DNA is TGTGCCAGCAGCTTAGTCCTTTCTAGGGCCAACTATGAGCAGTACTTC.

This clonotype was counted at least ten times. The J gene is TRBJ1-1, the V gene TRBV12-3 or TRBV12-4, with D possibly TRBD1 on 5 matching bases. The CDR3 loop spans 13 amino acids. The V end was cut by 7 bases, the J end by 1 base, with 10 bases between. DNA of the CDR3: TGTGCCAGCACACCGGGACGGAACACTGAAGCTTTCTTT. Translated, it gives CASTPGRNTEAFF.

This clonotype qualifies as medium-sized (0.01 to 0.1%). The gene calls are TRBV6-1 and TRBJ2-1; D possibly corresponds to TRBD1 (5 bases). With 6 bases removed from V and 4 bases from J, the gap between germline ends came to 25 bases. Germline lookup yields CDR1 MNHNS and CDR2 SASEGT. The CDR3 extends over 18 amino acids. The CDR3 bases are TGTGCCAGCAGGACCGGACACCCGTCTACCTACTATTACAATGAGCAGTTCTTC. It is translated as CASRTGHPSTYYYNEQFF.

This clonotype was observed at least ten times. The chain combines TRBV6-1 with TRBJ2-3; unclear D gene. The CDR3 spans 14 residues. Trimming left V 4 bases short and J 0 bases short, with 8 bases between. The germline CDR1 and CDR2 sequences are MNHNS and SASEGT. The CDR3 is CASSGHQSTDTQYF. The CDR3, as DNA: TGTGCCAGCAGTGGACACCAAAGCACAGATACGCAGTATTTT.

This clonotype was seen a handful of times. The chain has TRBV7-2 and TRBJ2-2; D is ambiguous. The CDR3 has 13 residues. CDR1 SGHTA and CDR2 FQGNSA come from the germline V gene. V was cut by 2 bases and J by 6 bases, with 7 bases left in between. The CDR3 coding sequence is TGTGCCAGCAGCTTAATGTTGTCCGGGGAGCTGTTTTTT. It specifies CASSLMLSGELFF.

This clonotype is labeled as medium-sized. V and J are TRBV6-1 and TRBJ2-5; 11 bases match TRBD2. The CDR3 has 16 residues. Germline V gives CDR1 MNHNS, CDR2 SASEGT. V lost 4 bases to trimming and J lost 5 bases; unmatched junction nucleotides: 9. CDR3 nucleotides: TGTGCCAGCAGTGCACTAGCGGGGGTTTCCCCCGAGACCCAGTACTTC. Translation: CASSALAGVSPETQYF.

With respect to this clonotype: It may be a read error: a sequence one base away is much more abundant. The chain has TRBV4-2 and TRBJ2-1, with a tentative D call TRBD1 (5 bases). Germline lookup yields CDR1 LGHNA and CDR2 YNFKEQ. V lost 0 bases, J lost 13 bases, and 16 bases lay in between. The CDR3 is 14 amino acids. The CDR3 is CASSQDRGVNIQFF. The CDR3 DNA sequence: TGTGCCAGCAGCCAAGATAGGGGCGTAAACATTCAGTTCTTC.

This clonotype was recorded at least ten times. The V call is TRBV6-5, the J call TRBJ2-1, with D tentatively TRBD1 or TRBD2 (5 bases each). Germline-derived CDR1 and CDR2 are MNHEY and SVGAGI. The CDR3 contains 17 residues. V was shortened by 2 bases and J by 0 bases, with 14 bases between the two germline ends. The DNA of the CDR3 is TGTGCCAGCAGTTACGCTTCTTGGGGGAGCTCCTACAATGAGCAGTTCTTC. As protein: CASSYASWGSSYNEQFF.

This clonotype was recorded a few times. This rearrangement joins TRBV6-1 to TRBJ2-5; the D gene is possibly TRBD2 (6 bases). With 2 bases removed from V and 1 base from J, the gap between germline ends came to 11 bases. The CDR3 has 15 amino acids. The germline CDR1 and CDR2 sequences are MNHNS and SASEGT. CDR3 DNA sequence: TGTGCCAGCAGTGAATTCTCCGGGGGCCAAGAGACCCAGTACTTC. Translating gives CASSEFSGGQETQYF.

This chain joins TRBV6-5 and TRBJ2-3; 16 bases are a match to TRBD2. The CDR3 runs to 16 residues. CDR1 and CDR2 (germline): MNHEY, SVGAGI. With V trimmed by 5 bases and J by 6 bases, 5 bases remained unmatched. CDR3 coding DNA: TGTGCCAGCAGTGGGACTAGCGGGGGGGTTCGGGATACGCAGTATTTT. Its translation is CASSGTSGGVRDTQYF.

This clonotype showed up many times. This sequence joins TRBV6-5 and TRBJ2-6; TRBD2 might be the D (6 bases). V gave up 0 bases and J gave up 2 bases, with 11 bases separating them. Germline V gene sequence: CDR1 MNHEY, CDR2 SVGAGI. This CDR3 region has 17 residues. The CDR3 loop reads CASSYSIPGAGANVLTF. In DNA form, the CDR3 reads TGTGCCAGCAGTTACTCGATACCGGGGGCTGGGGCCAACGTCCTGACTTTC.

This clonotype has at least ten counts. This rearrangement joins TRBV27 to TRBJ1-1; no clear D gene. CDR3 length: 13 amino acids. Germline CDR1 and CDR2: MNHEY and SMNVEV (reference sequence). The germline V and J ends were trimmed by 5 bases and 1 base, with 8 bases remaining between them. This CDR3 reads CASSPKRNTEAFF. CDR3 coding DNA: TGTGCCAGCAGTCCCAAACGGAACACTGAAGCTTTCTTT.

This chain uses TRBV4-2 with TRBJ2-1, with 11 bases fitting TRBD2. V lost 0 bases and J lost 7; bases outside the gene matches: 5. This CDR3 has 16 residues. Germline V lookup: CDR1 LGHNA, CDR2 YNFKEQ. For the CDR3, the DNA is TGTGCCAGCAGCCAAGATCGGGCTAGCGGGGGGAATGAGCAGTTCTTC. Translated: CASSQDRASGGNEQFF.

This clonotype is labeled medium-sized. V gene TRBV27 combines with J gene TRBJ1-4, with a tentative D call TRBD1 (5 bases). V lost 3 bases to trimming and J lost 3 bases, with 11 bases between them. From germline, CDR1 is MNHEY and CDR2 SMNVEV (reference sequence). The CDR3 runs 15 residues. CDR3 sequence (DNA): TGTGCCAGCAGTTTTCAGGGACGGTCTAATGAAAAACTGTTTTTT. The encoded protein is CASSFQGRSNEKLFF.

The chain combines TRBV25-1 with TRBJ1-2; D is unclear. The CDR3 length is 16 residues. Germline values: CDR1 MGHDK, CDR2 SYGVNS. Trimming left V 3 bases short and J 1 base short, with 15 bases between. CDR3 amino acids: CASSDNGPSLNYGYTF. The CDR3 nucleotides read TGTGCCAGCAGTGATAACGGGCCCTCTCTTAACTATGGCTACACCTTC.

A few counts support this clonotype. The rearrangement uses TRBV4-1 and TRBJ1-1; D is perhaps TRBD1 (5 bases). This CDR3 is built from 14 residues. Germline CDR1 reads MGHRA; CDR2 reads YSYEKL. The V end was cut by 1 base, the J end by 3 bases, with 9 bases between. CDR3: CASSQAVGDTEAFF. The CDR3 coding sequence is TGCGCCAGCAGCCAAGCGGTGGGGGACACTGAAGCTTTCTTT.

In DNA form, the CDR3 reads TGTGCCAGCAGTCTCCAGACGGATCAGCCCCAGCATTTT. It is translated as CASSLQTDQPQHF. The genes are TRBV27 and TRBJ1-5; the D is unclear. Germline CDR1 MNHEY, CDR2 SMNVEV (reference sequence). The CDR3 length is 13 residues. With 5 bases removed from V and 5 bases from J, the gap between germline ends came to 10 bases.